This TCR beta chain was identified during a study of cytomegalovirus exposure and HLA in healthy donors (dated 2017 in TCRdb). Regarding the complete study: An earlier analysis of several hundred of the donors reported around 280 Gb of sequence data and around 100 million unique TCR beta sequences obtained from about 179 million T cells. An early release that covered roughly 600 HLA-typed donors contained about 290 gigabases of sequencing data and roughly 84 million unique TCR sequences. The genetic ancestry cluster associated with self-reported Caucasian donors included 81% of the roughly 400 genotyped donors. The aim of the study was to test whether cataloging public T cell receptors could identify signatures of past pathogen exposure. The study profiled the T cell repertoires of 500 to 800 subjects by immunosequencing and related them to cytomegalovirus serostatus. In addition to the first cohort of around 670 subjects, a separate validation cohort of about 120 different subjects was used. To predict cytomegalovirus infection status, the study brought together high-throughput TCR immunosequencing, statistical association of individual TCRs with disease status, and machine learning. In a later analysis, previously published TCR beta repertoires from more than 500 donors were re-analyzed and high-resolution HLA genotyping was added so that TCR occurrence patterns could be studied. Rather than using new phenotypic data, the later analysis identified candidate immune exposures from TCR beta sequences and from how often those sequences occurred across donors. In an earlier analysis of more than 550 of the donors, high-throughput TCR beta sequencing was used to judge whether each TCR beta V gene segment behaved as functional or pseudogenic. Alongside the repertoire data, information on donor age, sex, ethnicity and CMV serostatus was compiled. A later genetic analysis used genome-wide SNP genotypes for about 55% of the 666 donors, treating that subset as a discovery cohort. Every repertoire in the discovery cohort had been generated on one and the same sequencing platform. Both class I and class II loci were covered by HLA typing, at four-digit resolution. The number of typed donors differed by locus: about 629-630 for A, B, C, DRB1 and DQB1; some 540 for DQA1; 606 for DPA1; and roughly 490 for DPB1. A few DR-DQ haplotypes were treated as single units for association and clustering because of strong linkage in the cohort. On average, around 230,000 unique TCR beta nucleotide sequences were sequenced per donor among 350 to 400 genotyped donors of the cohort, with approximately 18% of those sequences being non-productive. The paper's findings and limits, for the study overall: A few of the identified cytomegalovirus-associated TCR beta chains were confirmed in vitro to be specific for cytomegalovirus antigens. In this cohort, only TCR beta chains were sequenced, and detectable features were limited by the absence of alpha or paired-chain data. In a later analysis, HLA-associated TCR beta chains showed more clonal expansion and lower generation probabilities than non-associated chains that were equally common. The classifier was reported to diagnose cytomegalovirus status with high specificity and sensitivity in both the original cohort and the validation cohort. A later analysis found that most CMV-associated TCR beta chains appeared HLA-restricted, with HLA associations seemingly driven largely by CMV exposure. A later genetic analysis associated a missense DCLRE1C variant with V-gene and J-gene trimming of TCR beta chains, and an independent cohort replicated the association. In an earlier analysis of 500 to 650 of the donors, most TCR beta V segments appeared in productive rearrangements about 87% or about 30% of the time, broadly matching IMGT annotations. Most TCR sequences were seen in very few donors, while some public TCRs were found in many individuals. Several of the top co-occurrence clusters appeared to be linked to parvovirus B19, influenza, CMV and Epstein-Barr virus, according to a later analysis. A further reported finding was that TCR beta sequences accurately predicted the HLA-A and HLA-B alleles for most subjects in the first cohort. Roughly uniform sequencing depth across donors was assumed in presence/absence analyses, although this assumption may not hold. Because counts were too low, approximately 15 rarely observed V segments, including chromosome 9 orphons, were excluded from the earlier analysis of 587 of the donors. The authors suggested that the approach could potentially be generalized to other disease states and immunological phenotypes. The study gave a list of some 150 TCR beta chains associated with cytomegalovirus. At a false discovery rate of 0.05, a later analysis linked about 16,000 TCR beta sequences to specific HLA alleles. In a later analysis, the rate of TCR association differed among HLA loci, with DRB1 alleles having the most associated TCRs and HLA-C alleles having the fewest. Some IMGT-functional V segments, including TRBV6-2 and TRBV6-3, could not be distinguished by the 87-base-pair reads and were therefore excluded. Immune exposure information for the cohort was limited to CMV serostatus. A cluster of highly shared sequence variants was judged likely to be a technical artifact of the sequencing pipeline. Correlated functional status among segregating V segments might be attributable to linkage disequilibrium, but an unknown experimental factor could not be ruled out. Because HLA typing was missing for some donors at each locus, association tests included only the typed subset. Compared with the approximately 710-donor mean, donors in an Asian-associated ancestry cluster had fewer N-insertions in productive TCRs, according to a later genetic analysis. When HLA alleles, especially DR and DQ, strongly co-occurred, TCR associations were difficult to assign to individual alleles.

Libraries were made using the immunoSEQ multiplex PCR assay. The multiplex PCR relied on a mix of 60 forward primers for TCR Vbeta segments and 13 reverse primers for TCR Jbeta segments. A multiplex PCR assay on genomic DNA amplified the CDR3 region of rearranged TCR beta genes. The Illumina HiSeq System was used to sequence the amplified TCR beta libraries as 87-base-pair reads. From the authors' description of their analysis: A later analysis tallied around 82 million unique TCR beta chains across the 666 repertoires, and about 12 million of those chains were shared by two or more donors. Raw reads were error-corrected and collapsed into unique sequences by a nearest-neighbor algorithm in which closely related sequences were merged to remove PCR and sequencing errors. V, D and J gene segments were assigned by aligning CDR3 sequences to IMGT reference sequences. For a sequence to be retained, a match of at least six nucleotides was required to both a V gene segment and a J gene segment. Rearrangements were called productive when the CDR3 lacked stop codons and stayed in frame with V and J; all others were non-productive. Following IMGT convention, CDR3 was defined as the stretch from the second conserved V-encoded cysteine up to the conserved J-encoded phenylalanine. The earlier analysis of about 530 of the donors excluded any sequence lacking an unambiguous match to a single V gene segment. In an earlier analysis of around 590 of the donors, a V segment was called functional when productive rearrangements were above 56.7%, and segregating when the standard deviation between donors exceeded 5%. A statistical classification framework was built for diagnosing cytomegalovirus status from the catalog of TCR beta chain sequences. A later analysis assigned V and J genes by comparing TCR nucleotide sequences with IMGT/GENE-DB human TR gene sequences. In a later analysis, CDR3 sequences and most-parsimonious VDJ recombination scenarios were assigned using the TCRdist pipeline. A later analysis defined each TCR beta chain by its CDR3 amino acid sequence plus V-gene family, and excluded reads lacking a unique V-gene family. A later analysis removed 600 or so highly shared, low-generation-probability nucleotide sequences to deal with suspected cross-contamination and a sequencing artifact. For each public chain, a later analysis derived a clonal expansion index from normalized ranks of inferred template counts within each repertoire. Generation probabilities in a later analysis came from a VDJ recombination model fitted to out-of-frame rearrangements, and those results were checked against IGoR. In a later analysis, hypergeometric tests were used to score TCR-TCR, TCR-HLA and TCR-CMV co-occurrence, with a repertoire-size bias correction applied to TCR pairs. False discovery rates were estimated in a later analysis by permuting HLA or CMV assignments 20 times. In a later analysis, co-occurring TCRs were grouped with DBSCAN, and TCRdist sequence similarity was added when clustering was performed within HLA-allele-positive subsets. Co-occurrence clustering excluded repertoires with fewer than 30,000 or more than 120,000 public chains, plus five with anomalous nucleotide sharing. The clones in this table, taken by TCRdb from immuneACCESS, are in-frame only. Not every clone is retained; where verified, under half of the shortfall comes from an unresolved V gene, and the cause of the rest is unknown. V, J and clone size reflect that table, while D and trimming were determined from the DNA. The sample table contains approximately 100,000 clones; only one count was recorded for 78% of them. The biggest ten clones account for around 1.5% of the sample.

In regard to this clone: There is no known antigen for this receptor. Nothing much larger sits one base from this clone, and base qualities are not available.

The cohort was made up of approximately 670 healthy bone marrow donors. At the time of sampling, all cohort members were nominally healthy, though unrecorded immune exposures were likely present. The donor tested CMV seronegative and was one of the 352 seronegative cohort members. Each donor provided a peripheral blood sample, and peripheral blood mononuclear cells were used for TCR beta sequencing. The Qiagen DNeasy Blood Extraction Kit was used to extract genomic DNA from the blood cell samples. From the cysteine through the phenylalanine, the CDR3 covers 14 amino acids. Only the CDR3 DNA is retained, 42 bases long and in frame from the first base. Taken from the germline V gene, the CDR1 and CDR2 loops are SGHTA and FQGNSA. V is reduced by 4 bases and J by 4 bases, leaving a spacing of 13 bases between them.

Sequencing used PBMCs. The chain employs TRBV7-2 and TRBJ1-2; no D gene call is confident. The receptor's source is a middle-aged woman in good health and CMV-seronegative. The DNA sequence is TGTGCCAGCAGCTCCAGTCGCCCCCCCTATGGCTACACCTTC. Its translation is CASSSSRPPYGYTF.